These 11 T cell receptor beta chains were sequenced from one sample in a study of blood T cell repertoires in COVID-19. Here immunoSEQ multiplex PCR was the method, and the copy in TCRdb shows in-frame clones only, minus some. In the table there are about 220,000 clones, approximately 80% of which are singletons. Input material: peripheral blood. The receptor set was obtained from a man aged 35 to 55 who had recovered from COVID-19.

The J gene is TRBJ2-3, the V gene TRBV4-3; D not resolved. The CDR3 has 14 residues. The V end was cut by 0 bases, the J end by 2 bases, with 6 bases between. Looked up from germline, CDR1 is LGHNA and CDR2 is YSLEER. The CDR3, as DNA: TGCGCCAGCAGCCAAGATGCGAACACAGATACGCAGTATTTT. Encoded protein: CASSQDANTDTQYF.

CDR3 region: CASSVGGGGYNEQFF. The CDR3 DNA sequence: TGTGCCAGCAGCGTAGGTGGCGGGGGCTACAATGAGCAGTTCTTC. The chain joins TRBV9 to TRBJ2-1, with 7 bases aligning to TRBD2. This CDR3 spans 15 amino acids. Germline V CDR1 and CDR2: SGDLS, YYNGEE. V lost 0 bases, J lost 3 bases, and 3 bases stayed unmatched.

V gene TRBV30 combines with J gene TRBJ2-5; 11 nucleotides line up with TRBD2. J gave up 1 base and V 0 bases, and 13 bases lay outside the gene matches. Germline CDR1 and CDR2: GTSNPN and SVGIG (reference sequence). This CDR3 spans 19 amino acids. CDR3 sequence (DNA): TGTGCCTGGAGTGTAGCCCCCGTGGTAGCGGGGGGGCTCCAAGAGACCCAGTACTTC. It yields the protein CAWSVAPVVAGGLQETQYF.

The CDR3 nucleotides are TGTGCCAGCAGCTTAAGCAGGTTTGACACAGATACGCAGTATTTT. Translating gives CASSLSRFDTDTQYF. The V call is TRBV5-4, the J call TRBJ2-3, with D hard to call. The germline gives CDR1 SGHNT, CDR2 YYREEE (reference sequence). The CDR3 is 15 residues long. Trimming shortened V by 2 bases and J by 2 bases, and 12 bases separated the two germline ends.

The chain is built from TRBV5-1 and TRBJ2-3; D possibly corresponds to TRBD2 (7 bases). V lost 2 bases to trimming and J lost 0 bases, with 19 bases between them. The CDR3 totals 18 residues. Germline CDR1 reads SGHRS; CDR2 reads YFSETQ. This CDR3 is CASSLFGGAAISTDTQYF. The CDR3 DNA sequence: TGCGCCAGCAGCTTATTTGGGGGGGCGGCGATAAGCACAGATACGCAGTATTTT. Based on the CDR3 plus reference TRBV5-1 and TRBJ2-3, the full variable domain is KAGVTQTPRYLIKTRGQQVTLSCSPISGHRSVSWYQQTPGQGLQFLFEYFSETQRNKGNFPGRFSGRQFSNSRSEMNVSTLELGDSALYLCASSLFGGAAISTDTQYFGPGTRLTVL.

V gene TRBV4-1 combines with J gene TRBJ1-3; weak D call: TRBD1 (5 bases). Per the germline V gene, CDR1 is MGHRA and CDR2 is YSYEKL. The CDR3 length is 15 residues. Trimming took 4 bases from V and 0 from J, leaving 10 bases between them. CDR3 coding DNA: TGCGCCAGCAGCCTAACAGGCTACTCTGGAAACACCATATATTTT. It codes for CASSLTGYSGNTIYF.

The rearrangement uses TRBV5-1 and TRBJ1-4, with no clear D. The CDR3 has 13 amino acids. V lost 4 bases and J lost 6, with 10 bases in between. Germline V gene lookup returns CDR1 SGHRS and CDR2 YFSETQ. CDR3 sequence (DNA): TGCGCCAGCAGCGAGGGTCCCCATGAAAAACTGTTTTTT. Translated, it gives CASSEGPHEKLFF.

The gene calls are TRBV5-6 and TRBJ1-1, with D unclear. This CDR3 spans 17 amino acids. The germline V gene has CDR1 SGHDT and CDR2 YYEEEE. Deletions cut 1 base from V and 6 bases from J, with 22 bases between. The CDR3 spells CASSLTGVYSEHAEAFF. In nucleotides, the CDR3 is TGTGCCAGCAGCTTGACGGGAGTCTATTCCGAACACGCTGAAGCTTTCTTT. Full variable domain (outside the CDR3, taken from reference TRBV5-6 and TRBJ1-1): DAGVTQSPTHLIKTRGQQVTLRCSPKSGHDTVSWYQQALGQGPQFIFQYYEEEERQRGNFPDRFSGHQFPNYSSELNVNALLLGDSALYLCASSLTGVYSEHAEAFFGQGTRLTVV.

The chain joins TRBV4-1 to TRBJ2-2, with TRBD1 matching 10 bases. V shed 0 bases, J shed 9 bases, and the junction held 7 bases outside the gene matches. CDR1 is MGHRA, CDR2 YSYEKL, per germline. The CDR3 has 16 residues. In DNA, the CDR3 is TGCGCCAGCAGCCAAGATTCGGGACAGGGGTTCCGGGAGCTGTTTTTT. It yields the protein CASSQDSGQGFRELFF.

The chain recombines TRBV7-2 with TRBJ2-7; 7 bases map to TRBD1. Trimming cost V 2 bases and J 2 bases; bases outside gene matches: 6. Germline loops: CDR1 SGHTA, CDR2 FQGNSA. The CDR3 consists of 15 residues. In nucleotides, the CDR3 is TGTGCCAGCAGCTTAAGTGGGACAGAGCCCTACGAGCAGTACTTC. The encoded protein is CASSLSGTEPYEQYF.

This clone showed up just once. The chain recombines TRBV9 with TRBJ2-5; perhaps TRBD2 as D (6 bases). This CDR3 is 16 amino acids long. V dropped 0 bases and J dropped 5 bases, with 17 bases sitting between them. Germline values: CDR1 SGDLS, CDR2 YYNGEE. The CDR3 loop reads CASSVAPRGTVETQYF. CDR3 coding DNA: TGTGCCAGCAGCGTAGCTCCCCGGGGGACGGTTGAGACCCAGTACTTC.